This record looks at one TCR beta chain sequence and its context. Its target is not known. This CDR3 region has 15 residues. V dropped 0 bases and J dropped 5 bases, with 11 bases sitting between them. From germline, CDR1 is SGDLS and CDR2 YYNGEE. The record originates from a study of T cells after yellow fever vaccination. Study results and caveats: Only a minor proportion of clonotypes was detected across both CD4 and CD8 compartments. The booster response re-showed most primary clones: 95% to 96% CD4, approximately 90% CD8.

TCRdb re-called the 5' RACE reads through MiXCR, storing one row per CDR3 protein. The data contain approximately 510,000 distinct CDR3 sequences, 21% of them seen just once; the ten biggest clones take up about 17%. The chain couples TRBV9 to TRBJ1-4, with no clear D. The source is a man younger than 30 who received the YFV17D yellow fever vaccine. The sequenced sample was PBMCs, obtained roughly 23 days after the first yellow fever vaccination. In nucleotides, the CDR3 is TGTGCCAGCAGCGTAGAGGAGGGCTTCAATGAAAAACTGTTTTTT. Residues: CASSVEEGFNEKLFF.